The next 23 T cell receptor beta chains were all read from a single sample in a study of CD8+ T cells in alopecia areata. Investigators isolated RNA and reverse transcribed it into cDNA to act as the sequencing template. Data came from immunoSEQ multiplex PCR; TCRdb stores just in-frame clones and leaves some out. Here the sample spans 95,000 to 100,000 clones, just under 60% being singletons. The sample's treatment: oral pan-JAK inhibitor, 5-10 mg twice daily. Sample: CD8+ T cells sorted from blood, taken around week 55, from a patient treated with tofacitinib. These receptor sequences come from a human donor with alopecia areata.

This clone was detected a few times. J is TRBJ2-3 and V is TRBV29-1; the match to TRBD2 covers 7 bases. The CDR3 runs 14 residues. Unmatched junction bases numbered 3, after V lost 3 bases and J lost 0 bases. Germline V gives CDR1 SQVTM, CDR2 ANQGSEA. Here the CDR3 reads CSVEGGSSTDTQYF. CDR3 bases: TGCAGCGTTGAGGGAGGGTCTAGCACAGATACGCAGTATTTT.

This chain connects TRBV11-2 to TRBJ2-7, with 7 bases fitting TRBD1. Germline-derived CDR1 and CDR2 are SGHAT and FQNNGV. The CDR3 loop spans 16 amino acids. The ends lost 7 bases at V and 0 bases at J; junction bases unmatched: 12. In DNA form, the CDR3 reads TGTGCCAGCAACCCCCTGAGGGGGCGAAACTCCTACGAGCAGTACTTC. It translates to CASNPLRGRNSYEQYF.

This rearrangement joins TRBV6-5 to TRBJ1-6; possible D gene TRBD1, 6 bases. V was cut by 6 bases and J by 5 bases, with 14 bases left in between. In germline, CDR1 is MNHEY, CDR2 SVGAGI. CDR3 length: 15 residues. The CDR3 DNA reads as TGTGCCAGCAGGAAGCCGGGACAAAATAATTCACCCCTCCACTTT. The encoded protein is CASRKPGQNNSPLHF.

CDR3 residues: CASSPREAYEQYF. DNA for the CDR3: TGTGCCAGCAGCCCCAGGGAGGCCTACGAGCAGTACTTC. The gene calls are TRBV25-1 and TRBJ2-7, with D possibly being TRBD2 (6 bases). The CDR3 sequence is 13 residues long. Germline V gene lookup returns CDR1 MGHDK and CDR2 SYGVNS. The V and J ends lost 6 bases and 2 bases respectively, with 11 bases between them.

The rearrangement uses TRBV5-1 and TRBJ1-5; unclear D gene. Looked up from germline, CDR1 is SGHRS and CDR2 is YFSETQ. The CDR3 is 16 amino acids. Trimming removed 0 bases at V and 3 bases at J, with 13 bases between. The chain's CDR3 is CASSLDGCRNNQPQHF. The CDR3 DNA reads TGCGCCAGCAGCTTGGATGGGTGCAGGAACAATCAGCCCCAGCATTTT.

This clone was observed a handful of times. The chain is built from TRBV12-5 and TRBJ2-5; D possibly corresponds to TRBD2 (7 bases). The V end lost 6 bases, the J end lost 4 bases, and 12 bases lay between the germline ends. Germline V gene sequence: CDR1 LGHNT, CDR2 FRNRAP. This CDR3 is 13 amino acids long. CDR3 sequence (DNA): TGTGCTAGTGGCCGCGGGGGCCCAGAGACCCAGTACTTC. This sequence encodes CASGRGGPETQYF.

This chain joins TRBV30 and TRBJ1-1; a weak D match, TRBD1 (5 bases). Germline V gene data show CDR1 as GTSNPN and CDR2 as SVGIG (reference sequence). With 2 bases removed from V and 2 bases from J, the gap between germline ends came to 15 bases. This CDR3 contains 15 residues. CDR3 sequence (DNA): TGTGCCTGGAGTAACGGGGGAAGGTATAACACTGAAGCTTTCTTT. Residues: CAWSNGGRYNTEAFF.

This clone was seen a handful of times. DNA of the CDR3: TGTGCCAGCGGGACTTTAAGCTCCTACAATGAGCAGTTCTTC. It yields the protein CASGTLSSYNEQFF. This rearrangement joins TRBV6-5 to TRBJ2-1, with D maybe TRBD2 (6 bases). Trimming removed 8 bases at V and 0 bases at J, with 11 bases between. Germline CDR1 and CDR2: MNHEY and SVGAGI. This CDR3 comprises 14 residues.

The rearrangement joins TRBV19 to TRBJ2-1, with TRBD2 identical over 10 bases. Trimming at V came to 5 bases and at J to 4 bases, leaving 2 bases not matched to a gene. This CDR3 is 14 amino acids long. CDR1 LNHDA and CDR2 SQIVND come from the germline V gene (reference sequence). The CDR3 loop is CASSWTSGYNEQFF. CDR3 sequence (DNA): TGTGCCAGTAGTTGGACTAGCGGATACAATGAGCAGTTCTTC.

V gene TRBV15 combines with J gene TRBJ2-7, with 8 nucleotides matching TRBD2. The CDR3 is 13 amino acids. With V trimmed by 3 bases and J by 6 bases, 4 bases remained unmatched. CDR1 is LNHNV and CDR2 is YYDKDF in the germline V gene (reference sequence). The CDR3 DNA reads TGTGCCACCAGCAGTCGACTAGCGCTCGAGCAGTACTTC. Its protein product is CATSSRLALEQYF. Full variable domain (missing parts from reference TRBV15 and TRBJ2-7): DAMVIQNPRYQVTQFGKPVTLSCSQTLNHNVMYWYQQKSSQAPKLLFHYYDKDFNNEADTPDNFQSRRPNTSFCFLDIRSPGLGDTAMYLCATSSRLALEQYFGPGTRLTVT.

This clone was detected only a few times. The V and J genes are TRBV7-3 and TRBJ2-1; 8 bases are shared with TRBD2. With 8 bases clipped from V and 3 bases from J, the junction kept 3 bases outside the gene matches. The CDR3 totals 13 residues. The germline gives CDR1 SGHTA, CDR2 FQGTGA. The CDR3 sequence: CASGLAGYNEQFF. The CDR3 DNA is TGTGCCAGCGGGCTAGCGGGCTACAATGAGCAGTTCTTC.

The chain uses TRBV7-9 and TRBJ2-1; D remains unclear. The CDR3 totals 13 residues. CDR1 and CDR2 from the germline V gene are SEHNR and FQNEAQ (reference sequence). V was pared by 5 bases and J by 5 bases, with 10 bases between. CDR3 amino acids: CASSPGRDNEQFF. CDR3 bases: TGTGCCAGCAGCCCAGGAAGAGACAATGAGCAGTTCTTC.

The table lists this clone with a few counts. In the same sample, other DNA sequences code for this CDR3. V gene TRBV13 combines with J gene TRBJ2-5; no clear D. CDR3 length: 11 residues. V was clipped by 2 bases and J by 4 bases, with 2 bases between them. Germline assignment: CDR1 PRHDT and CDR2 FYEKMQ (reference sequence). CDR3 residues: CASSLRETQYF. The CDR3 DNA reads TGTGCCAGCAGCTTACGAGAGACCCAGTACTTC. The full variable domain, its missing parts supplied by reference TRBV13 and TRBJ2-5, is AAGVIQSPRHLIKEKRETATLKCYPIPRHDTVYWYQQGPGQDPQFLISFYEKMQSDKGSIPDRFSAQQFSDYHSELNMSSLELGDSALYFCASSLRETQYFGPGTRLLVL.

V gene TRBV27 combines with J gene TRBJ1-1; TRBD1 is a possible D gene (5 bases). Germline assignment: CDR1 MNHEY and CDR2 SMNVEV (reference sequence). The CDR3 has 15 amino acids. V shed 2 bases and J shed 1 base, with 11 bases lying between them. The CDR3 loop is CASSLGQGWNTEAFF. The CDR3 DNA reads TGTGCCAGCAGTTTAGGGCAGGGCTGGAACACTGAAGCTTTCTTT.

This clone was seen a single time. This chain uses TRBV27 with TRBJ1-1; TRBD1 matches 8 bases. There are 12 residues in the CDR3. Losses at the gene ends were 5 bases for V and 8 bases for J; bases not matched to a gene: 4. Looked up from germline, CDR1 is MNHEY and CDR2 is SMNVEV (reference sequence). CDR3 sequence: CASSHGQGEAFF. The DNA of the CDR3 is TGTGCCAGCAGTCACGGACAGGGCGAAGCTTTCTTT.

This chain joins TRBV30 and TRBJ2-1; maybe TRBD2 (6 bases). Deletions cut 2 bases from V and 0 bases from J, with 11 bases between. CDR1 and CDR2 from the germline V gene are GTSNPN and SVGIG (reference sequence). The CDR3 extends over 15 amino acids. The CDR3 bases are TGTGCCTGGAGTCCGGGGGTAAGCTCCTACAATGAGCAGTTCTTC. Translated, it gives CAWSPGVSSYNEQFF.

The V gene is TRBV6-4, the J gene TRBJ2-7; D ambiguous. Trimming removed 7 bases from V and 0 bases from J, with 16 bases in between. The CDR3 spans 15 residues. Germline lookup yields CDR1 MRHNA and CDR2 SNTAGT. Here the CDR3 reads CASTESDGSSYEQYF. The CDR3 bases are TGTGCCAGCACTGAGTCGGACGGAAGCTCCTACGAGCAGTACTTC.

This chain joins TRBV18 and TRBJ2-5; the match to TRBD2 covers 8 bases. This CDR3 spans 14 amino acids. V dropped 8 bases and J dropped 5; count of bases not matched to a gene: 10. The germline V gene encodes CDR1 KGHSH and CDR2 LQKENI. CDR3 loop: CASQRTSSGETQYF. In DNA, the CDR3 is TGTGCCAGCCAAAGGACTAGCTCGGGTGAGACCCAGTACTTC.

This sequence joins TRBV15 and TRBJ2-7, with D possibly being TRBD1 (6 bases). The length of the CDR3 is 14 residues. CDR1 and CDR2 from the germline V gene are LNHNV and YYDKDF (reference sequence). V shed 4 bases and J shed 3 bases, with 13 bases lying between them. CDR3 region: CATSTRQDRYEQYF. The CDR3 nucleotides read TGTGCCACCAGCACCCGACAGGACCGCTACGAGCAGTACTTC. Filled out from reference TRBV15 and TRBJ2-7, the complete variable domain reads DAMVIQNPRYQVTQFGKPVTLSCSQTLNHNVMYWYQQKSSQAPKLLFHYYDKDFNNEADTPDNFQSRRPNTSFCFLDIRSPGLGDTAMYLCATSTRQDRYEQYFGPGTRLTVT.

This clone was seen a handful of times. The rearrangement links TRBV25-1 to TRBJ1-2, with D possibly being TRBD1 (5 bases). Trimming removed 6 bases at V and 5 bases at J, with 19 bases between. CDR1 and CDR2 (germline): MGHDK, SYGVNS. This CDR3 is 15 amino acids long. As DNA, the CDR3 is TGTGCCAGCAGGGGGCTCCAGGACGGGTCTTATGGCTACACCTTC. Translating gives CASRGLQDGSYGYTF.

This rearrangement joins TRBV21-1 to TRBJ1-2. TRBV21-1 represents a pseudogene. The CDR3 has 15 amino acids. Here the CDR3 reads CASSKALREWNGYTF. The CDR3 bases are TGTGCCAGCAGCAAAGCGCTAAGGGAGTGGAATGGCTACACCTTC.

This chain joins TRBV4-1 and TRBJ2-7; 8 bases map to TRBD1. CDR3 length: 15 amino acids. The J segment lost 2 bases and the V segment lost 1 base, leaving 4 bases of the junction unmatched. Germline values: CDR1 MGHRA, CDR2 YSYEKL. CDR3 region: CASSQVDRGTYEQYF. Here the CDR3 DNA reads TGCGCCAGCAGCCAAGTCGACAGGGGAACCTACGAGCAGTACTTC.

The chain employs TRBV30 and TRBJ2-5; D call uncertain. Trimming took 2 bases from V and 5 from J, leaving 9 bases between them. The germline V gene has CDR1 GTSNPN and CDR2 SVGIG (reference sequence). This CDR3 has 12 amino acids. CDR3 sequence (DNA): TGTGCCTGGAGTAGCCTATCGGAGACCCAGTACTTC. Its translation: CAWSSLSETQYF.